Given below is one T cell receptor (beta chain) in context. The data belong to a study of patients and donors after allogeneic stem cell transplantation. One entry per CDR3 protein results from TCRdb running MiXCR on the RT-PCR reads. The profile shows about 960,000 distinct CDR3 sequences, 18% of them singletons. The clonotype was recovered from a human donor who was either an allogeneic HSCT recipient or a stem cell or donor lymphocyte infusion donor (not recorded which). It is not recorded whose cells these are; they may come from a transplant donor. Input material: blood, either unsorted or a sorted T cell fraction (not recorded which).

The CDR3 DNA reads TGCGCCAGCAGCCGGGATATCGGGACAGGGGGCGGGGAGCTGTTTTTT. Its translation is CASSRDIGTGGGELFF. The genes are TRBV5-1 and TRBJ2-2, with 11 bases matching TRBD1. Looked up from germline, CDR1 is SGHRS and CDR2 is YFSETQ. The V segment lost 4 bases and the J segment 7 bases; nucleotides outside the gene matches: 9. This CDR3 has 16 amino acids.